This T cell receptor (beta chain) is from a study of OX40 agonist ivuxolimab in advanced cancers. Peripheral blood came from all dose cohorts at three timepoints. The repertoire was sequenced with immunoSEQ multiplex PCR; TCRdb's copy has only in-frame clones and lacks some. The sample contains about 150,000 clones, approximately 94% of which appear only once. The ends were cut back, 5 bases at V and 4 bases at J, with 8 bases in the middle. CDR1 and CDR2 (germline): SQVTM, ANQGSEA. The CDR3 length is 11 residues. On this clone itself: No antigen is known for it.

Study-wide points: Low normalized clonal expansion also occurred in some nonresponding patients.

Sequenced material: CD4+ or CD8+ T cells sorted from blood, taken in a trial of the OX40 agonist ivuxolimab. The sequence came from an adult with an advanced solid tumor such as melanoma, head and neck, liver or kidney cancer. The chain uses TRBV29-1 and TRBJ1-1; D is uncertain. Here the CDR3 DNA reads TGCAGCGTTTTGAGGACCACTGAAGCTTTCTTT. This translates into CSVLRTTEAFF.